Following are 5 T cell receptor beta chains from one sample sequenced in a study of T cell repertoires in cytomegalovirus infection. Which antigens these TCRs recognize remains unknown. TCRdb re-derived calls from the reads in MiXCR, one entry per CDR3 protein. The data show approximately 770,000 distinct CDR3 sequences, 25% to 35% seen once. Sequences were derived from cultured CD8+ T cells from PBMCs, sampled from culture after CMV antigen stimulation. The receptors were sampled from a human donor in good health (CMV status not recorded). Some clones in this sample may be carry-over from other donors' samples.

The J gene is TRBJ1-5, the V gene TRBV9; 8 positions match TRBD1. The J segment lost 3 bases and the V segment lost 2 bases, leaving 4 bases of the junction unmatched. The CDR3 runs to 15 residues. Per the germline V gene, CDR1 is SGDLS and CDR2 is YYNGEE. CDR3 DNA sequence: TGTGCCAGCAGCGTTGGGACAGGCTACAATCAGCCCCAGCATTTT. This encodes CASSVGTGYNQPQHF.

At least ten counts were recorded for this clonotype. The V gene is TRBV12-3 or TRBV12-4, the J gene TRBJ2-1, with a weak D call TRBD2 (6 bases). V was trimmed by 7 bases and J by 4 bases, leaving 20 bases between them. The CDR3 extends over 16 amino acids. This CDR3 is CASKGLHSPPYNEQFF. The CDR3 DNA reads as TGTGCCAGCAAGGGACTTCACTCACCACCTTACAATGAGCAGTTCTTC.

This clonotype was observed at least ten times. The rearrangement uses TRBV7-2 and TRBJ1-1; D is unresolved. V was shortened by 4 bases and J by 5 bases, with 14 bases between the two germline ends. The CDR3 consists of 14 residues. Germline CDR1 and CDR2: SGHTA and FQGNSA. The CDR3 DNA reads TGTGCCAGCAGCTCCAGCGGAGCCCCAACTGAAGCTTTCTTT. Protein product: CASSSSGAPTEAFF.

Ten or more counts support this clonotype. The chain uses TRBV7-9 and TRBJ2-7; TRBD2 matches 10 bases. V lost 0 bases and J lost 3; bases outside the gene matches: 2. CDR1 and CDR2 (germline): SEHNR, FQNEAQ (reference sequence). The CDR3 is made up of 15 amino acids. In DNA, the CDR3 is TGTGCCAGCAGCTTAGCCGGGACTAGCGACTACGAGCAGTACGTC. Its translation is CASSLAGTSDYEQYV.

In regard to this clonotype: One junction end disagrees with the germline gene, perhaps due to a read error. The V gene is TRBV4-3, the J gene TRBJ2-5; 8 bases fit TRBD1. CDR3 length: 16 residues. The V gene's germline CDR1 is LGHNA and CDR2 YSLEER. CDR3: CVSSQSVGTGQETQYF. The CDR3 bases are TGCGTCAGCAGCCAATCCGTCGGGACAGGCCAAGAGACCCAGTACTTC.